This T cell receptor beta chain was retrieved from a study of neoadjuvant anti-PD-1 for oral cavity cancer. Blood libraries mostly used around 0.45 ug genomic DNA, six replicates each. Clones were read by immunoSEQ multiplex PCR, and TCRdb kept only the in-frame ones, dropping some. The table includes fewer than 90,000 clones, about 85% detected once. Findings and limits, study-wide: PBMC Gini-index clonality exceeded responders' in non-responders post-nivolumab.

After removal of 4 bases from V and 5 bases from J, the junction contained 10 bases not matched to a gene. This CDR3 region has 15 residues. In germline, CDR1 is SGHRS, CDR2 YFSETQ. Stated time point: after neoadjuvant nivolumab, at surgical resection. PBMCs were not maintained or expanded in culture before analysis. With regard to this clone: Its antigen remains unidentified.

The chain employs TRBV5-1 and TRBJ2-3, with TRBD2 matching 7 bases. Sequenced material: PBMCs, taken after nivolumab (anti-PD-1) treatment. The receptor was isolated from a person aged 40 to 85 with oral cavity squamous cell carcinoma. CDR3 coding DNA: TGCGCCAGCAGCCCTCGGGGGGAGGATGAAGATACGCAGTATTTT. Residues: CASSPRGEDEDTQYF.